What follows is one T cell receptor (beta chain) and its context. This CDR3 has 16 amino acids. With 3 bases removed from V and 2 bases from J, the gap between germline ends came to 16 bases. Looked up from germline, CDR1 is LNHDA and CDR2 is SQIVND (reference sequence). The data originate from a study of blood T cell repertoires in COVID-19. Study summary: Some COVID-19 samples were acute and others convalescent; all came from the United States, Italy and Spain.

Produced via immunoSEQ multiplex PCR; TCRdb's table is partial and in-frame only. The sample contains about 140,000 clones, roughly three quarters of which appear only once. The TCR originated in a woman in her sixties or seventies with acute or convalescent COVID-19. The chain couples TRBV19 to TRBJ2-5, with D possibly matching TRBD2 (6 bases). Sequencing used peripheral blood. The CDR3 loop reads CASSIIHRRGQETQYF. The CDR3 bases are TGTGCCAGTAGTATCATCCACCGGCGGGGACAAGAGACCCAGTACTTC.